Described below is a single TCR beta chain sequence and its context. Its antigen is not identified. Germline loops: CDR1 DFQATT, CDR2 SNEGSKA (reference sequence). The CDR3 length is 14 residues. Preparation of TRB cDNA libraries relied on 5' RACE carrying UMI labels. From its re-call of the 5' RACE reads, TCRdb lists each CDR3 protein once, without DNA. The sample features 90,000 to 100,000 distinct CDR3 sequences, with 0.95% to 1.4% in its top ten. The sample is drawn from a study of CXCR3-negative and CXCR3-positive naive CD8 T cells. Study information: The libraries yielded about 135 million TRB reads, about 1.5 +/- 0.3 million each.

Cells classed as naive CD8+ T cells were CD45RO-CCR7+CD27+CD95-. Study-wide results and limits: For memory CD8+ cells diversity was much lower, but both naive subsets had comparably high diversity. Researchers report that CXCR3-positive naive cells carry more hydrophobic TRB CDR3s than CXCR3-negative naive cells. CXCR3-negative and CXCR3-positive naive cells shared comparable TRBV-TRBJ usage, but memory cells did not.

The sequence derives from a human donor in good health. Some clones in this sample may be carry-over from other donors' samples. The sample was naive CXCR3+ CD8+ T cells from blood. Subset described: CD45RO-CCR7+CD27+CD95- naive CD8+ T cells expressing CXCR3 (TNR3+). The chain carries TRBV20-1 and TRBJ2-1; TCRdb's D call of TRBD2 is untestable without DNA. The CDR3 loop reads CSAKKVPGSDEQFF.